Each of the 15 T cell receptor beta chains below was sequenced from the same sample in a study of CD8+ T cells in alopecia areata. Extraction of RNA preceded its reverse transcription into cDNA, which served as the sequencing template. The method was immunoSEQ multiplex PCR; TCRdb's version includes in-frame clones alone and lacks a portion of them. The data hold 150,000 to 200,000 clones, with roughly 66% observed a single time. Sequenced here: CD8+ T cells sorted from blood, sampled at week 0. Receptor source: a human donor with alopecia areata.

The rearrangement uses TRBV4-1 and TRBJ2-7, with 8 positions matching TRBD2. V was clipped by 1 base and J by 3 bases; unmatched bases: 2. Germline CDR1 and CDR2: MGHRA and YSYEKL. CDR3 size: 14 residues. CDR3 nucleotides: TGCGCCAGCAGCCAAGTCCGGGGGGGCTACGAGCAGTACTTC. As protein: CASSQVRGGYEQYF.

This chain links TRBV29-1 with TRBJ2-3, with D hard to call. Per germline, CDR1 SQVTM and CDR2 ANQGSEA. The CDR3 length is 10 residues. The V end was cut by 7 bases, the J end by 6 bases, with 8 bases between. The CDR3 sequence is CSAVLDTQYF. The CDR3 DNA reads TGCAGCGCGGTGCTGGATACGCAGTATTTT.

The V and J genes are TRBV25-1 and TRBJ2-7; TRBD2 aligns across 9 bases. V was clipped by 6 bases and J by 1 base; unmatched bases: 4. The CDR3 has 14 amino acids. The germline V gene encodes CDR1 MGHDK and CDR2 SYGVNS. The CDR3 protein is CASRSSGVSYEQYF. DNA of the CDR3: TGTGCCAGCAGGTCTAGCGGGGTATCCTACGAGCAGTACTTC.

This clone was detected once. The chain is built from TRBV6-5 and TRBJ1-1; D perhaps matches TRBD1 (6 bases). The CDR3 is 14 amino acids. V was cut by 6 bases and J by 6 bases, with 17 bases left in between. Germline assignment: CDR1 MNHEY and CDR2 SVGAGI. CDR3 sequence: CASRLQGGNSEAFF. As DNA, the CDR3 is TGTGCCAGCAGGTTACAGGGAGGCAACTCTGAAGCTTTCTTT.

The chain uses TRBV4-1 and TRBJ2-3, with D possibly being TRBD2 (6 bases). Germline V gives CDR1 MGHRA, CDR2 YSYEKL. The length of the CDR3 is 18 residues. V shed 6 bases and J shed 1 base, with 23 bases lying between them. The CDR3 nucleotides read TGCGCCAGCAGGCTAACCCTAGCGACCCATTTGGGCACAGATACGCAGTATTTT. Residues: CASRLTLATHLGTDTQYF.

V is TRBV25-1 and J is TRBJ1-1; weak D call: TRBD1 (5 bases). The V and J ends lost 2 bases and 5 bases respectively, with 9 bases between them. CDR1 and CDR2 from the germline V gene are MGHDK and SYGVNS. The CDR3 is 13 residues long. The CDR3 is CASSEGTWTEAFF. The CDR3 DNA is TGTGCCAGCAGTGAAGGGACGTGGACTGAAGCTTTCTTT.

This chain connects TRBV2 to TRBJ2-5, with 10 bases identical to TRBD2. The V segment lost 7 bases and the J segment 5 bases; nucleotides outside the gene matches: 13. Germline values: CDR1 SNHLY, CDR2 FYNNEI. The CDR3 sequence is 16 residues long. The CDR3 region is CASTRRSGGARETQYF. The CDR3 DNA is TGTGCCAGCACGCGGAGAAGCGGGGGGGCCCGGGAGACCCAGTACTTC.

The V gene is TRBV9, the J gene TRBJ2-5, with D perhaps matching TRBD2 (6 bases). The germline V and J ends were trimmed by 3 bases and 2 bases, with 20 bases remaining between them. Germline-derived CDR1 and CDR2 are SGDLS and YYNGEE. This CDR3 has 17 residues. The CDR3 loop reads CASSAAGRPADQETQYF. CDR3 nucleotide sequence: TGTGCCAGCAGCGCCGCGGGGAGGCCAGCCGATCAAGAGACCCAGTACTTC.

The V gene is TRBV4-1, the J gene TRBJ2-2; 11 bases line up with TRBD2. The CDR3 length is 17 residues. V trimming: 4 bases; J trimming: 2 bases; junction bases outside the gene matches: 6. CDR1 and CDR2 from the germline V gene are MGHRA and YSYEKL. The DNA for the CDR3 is TGCGCCAGCAGCCGTGATACTAGCGGGGGAAACACCGGGGAGCTGTTTTTT. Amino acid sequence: CASSRDTSGGNTGELFF.

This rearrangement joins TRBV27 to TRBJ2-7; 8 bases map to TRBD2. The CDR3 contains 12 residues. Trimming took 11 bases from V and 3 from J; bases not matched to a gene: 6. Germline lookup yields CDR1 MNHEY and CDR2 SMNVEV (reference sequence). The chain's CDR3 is CASGGGGYEQYF. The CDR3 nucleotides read TGTGCCTCGGGGGGGGGAGGCTACGAGCAGTACTTC.

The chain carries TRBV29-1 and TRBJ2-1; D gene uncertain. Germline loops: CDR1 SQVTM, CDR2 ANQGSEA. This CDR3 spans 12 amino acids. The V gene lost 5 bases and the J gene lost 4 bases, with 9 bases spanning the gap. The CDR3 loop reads CSVRETYNEQFF. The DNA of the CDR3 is TGCAGCGTTAGGGAAACGTACAATGAGCAGTTCTTC.

The CDR3 here is CAISKGEEAYEQYF. The CDR3 coding sequence is TGTGCCATCAGTAAGGGAGAAGAGGCCTACGAGCAGTACTTC. The rearrangement uses TRBV10-3 and TRBJ2-7, with a weak D call TRBD2 (5 bases). V lost 5 bases to trimming and J lost 2 bases, with 13 bases between them. Per the germline V gene, CDR1 is ENHRY and CDR2 is SYGVKD. CDR3 length: 14 residues.

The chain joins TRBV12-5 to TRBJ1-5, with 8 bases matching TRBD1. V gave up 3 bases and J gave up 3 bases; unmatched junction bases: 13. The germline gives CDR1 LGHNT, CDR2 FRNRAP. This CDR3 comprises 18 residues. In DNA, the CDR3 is TGTGCTAGTGGTTTCCAAACCCCCGGACAGGGTTACAATCAGCCCCAGCATTTT. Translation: CASGFQTPGQGYNQPQHF.

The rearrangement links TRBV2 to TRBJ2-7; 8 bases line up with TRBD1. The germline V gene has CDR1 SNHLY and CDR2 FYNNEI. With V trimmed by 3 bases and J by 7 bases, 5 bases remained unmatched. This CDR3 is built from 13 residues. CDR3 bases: TGTGCCAGCAGTGATCAGGGGGCAAGAGAGCAGTACTTC. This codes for CASSDQGAREQYF.

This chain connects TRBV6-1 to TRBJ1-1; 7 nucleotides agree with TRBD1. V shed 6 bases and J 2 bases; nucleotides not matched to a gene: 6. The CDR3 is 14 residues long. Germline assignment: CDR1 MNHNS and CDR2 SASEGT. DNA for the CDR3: TGTGCCAGCAGAACGACAGGGCGAAACACTGAAGCTTTCTTT. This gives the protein CASRTTGRNTEAFF.